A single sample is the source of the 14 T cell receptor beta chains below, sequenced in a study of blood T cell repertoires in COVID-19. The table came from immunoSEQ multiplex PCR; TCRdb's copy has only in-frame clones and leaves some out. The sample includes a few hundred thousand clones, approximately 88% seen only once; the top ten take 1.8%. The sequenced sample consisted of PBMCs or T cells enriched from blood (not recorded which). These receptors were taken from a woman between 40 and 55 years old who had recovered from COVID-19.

This chain's CDR3 is CATSRDWDRRAPGNTIYF. Here the CDR3 DNA reads TGTGCCACCAGCAGAGATTGGGACAGGAGGGCTCCAGGAAACACCATATATTTT. The chain carries TRBV15 and TRBJ1-3; TRBD1 matches at 8 bases. Losses at the gene ends were 0 bases for V and 4 bases for J; bases not matched to a gene: 11. CDR3 size: 18 residues. From germline, CDR1 is LNHNV and CDR2 YYDKDF (reference sequence).

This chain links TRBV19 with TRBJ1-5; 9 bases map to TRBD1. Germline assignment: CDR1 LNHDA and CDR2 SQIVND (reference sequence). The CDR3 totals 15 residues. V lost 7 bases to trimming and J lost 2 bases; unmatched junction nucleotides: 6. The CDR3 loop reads CASTTRDRGNQPQHF. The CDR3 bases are TGTGCCAGTACTACCCGGGACAGGGGCAATCAGCCCCAGCATTTT.

The CDR3 loop reads CASSQITGASNEKLFF. In DNA form, the CDR3 reads TGTGCCAGCAGCCAAATCACAGGGGCAAGTAATGAAAAACTGTTTTTT. The genes are TRBV7-9 and TRBJ1-4, with 7 bases matching TRBD1. The germline V gene encodes CDR1 SEHNR and CDR2 FQNEAQ (reference sequence). Trimming took 5 bases from V and 4 from J; bases not matched to a gene: 10. This CDR3 has 16 residues.

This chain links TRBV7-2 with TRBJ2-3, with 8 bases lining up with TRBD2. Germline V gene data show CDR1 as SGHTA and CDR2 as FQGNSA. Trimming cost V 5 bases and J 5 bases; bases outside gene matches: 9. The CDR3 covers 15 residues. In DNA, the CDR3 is TGTGCCAGCAGCGTAAGCCAGCGGGAGAGAGATACGCAGTATTTT. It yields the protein CASSVSQRERDTQYF.

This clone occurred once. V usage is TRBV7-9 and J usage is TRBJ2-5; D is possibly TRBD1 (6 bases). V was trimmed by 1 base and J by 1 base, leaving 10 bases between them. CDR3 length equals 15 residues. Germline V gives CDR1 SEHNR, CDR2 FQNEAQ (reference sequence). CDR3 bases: TGTGCCAGCAGCTTAGGGGGACACCTCCAAGAGACCCAGTACTTC. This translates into CASSLGGHLQETQYF.

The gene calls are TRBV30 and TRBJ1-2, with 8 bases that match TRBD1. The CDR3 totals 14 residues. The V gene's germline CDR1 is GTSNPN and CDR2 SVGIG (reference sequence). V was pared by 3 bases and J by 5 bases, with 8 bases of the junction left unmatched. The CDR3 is CAWSAYRGEYGYTF. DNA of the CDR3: TGTGCCTGGAGCGCTTACAGGGGGGAATATGGCTACACCTTC.

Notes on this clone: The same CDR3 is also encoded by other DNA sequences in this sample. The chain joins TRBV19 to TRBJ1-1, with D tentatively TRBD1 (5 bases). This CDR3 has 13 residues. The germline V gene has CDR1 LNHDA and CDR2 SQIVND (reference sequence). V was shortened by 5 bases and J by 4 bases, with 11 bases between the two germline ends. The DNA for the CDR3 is TGTGCCAGTAGTTGGGCGGGGGGCACTGAAGCTTTCTTT. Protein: CASSWAGGTEAFF.

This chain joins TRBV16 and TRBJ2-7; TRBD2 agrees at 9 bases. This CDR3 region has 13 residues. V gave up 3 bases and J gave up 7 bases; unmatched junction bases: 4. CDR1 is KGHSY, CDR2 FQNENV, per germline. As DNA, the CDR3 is TGTGCCAGCAGCCAGGTCGCGGGGGGGGAGCAGTACTTC. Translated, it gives CASSQVAGGEQYF.

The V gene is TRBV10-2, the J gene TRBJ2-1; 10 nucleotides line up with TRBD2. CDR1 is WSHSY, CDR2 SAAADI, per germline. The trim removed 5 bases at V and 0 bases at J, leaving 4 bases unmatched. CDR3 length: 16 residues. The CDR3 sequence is CASSRTSGNSYNEQFF. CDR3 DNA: TGCGCCAGCAGTCGGACTAGCGGAAACTCCTACAATGAGCAGTTCTTC.

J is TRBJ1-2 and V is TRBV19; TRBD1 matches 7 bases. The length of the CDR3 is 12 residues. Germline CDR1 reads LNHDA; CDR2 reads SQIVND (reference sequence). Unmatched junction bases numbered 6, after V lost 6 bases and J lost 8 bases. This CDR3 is CASSRQGGGYTF. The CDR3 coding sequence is TGTGCCAGTAGCAGACAGGGAGGCGGCTACACCTTC.

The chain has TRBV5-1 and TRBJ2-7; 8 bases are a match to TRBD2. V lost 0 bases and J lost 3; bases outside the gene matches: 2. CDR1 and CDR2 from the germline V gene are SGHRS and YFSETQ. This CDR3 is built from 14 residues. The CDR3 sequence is CASSLVGGDYEQYF. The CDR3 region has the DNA TGCGCCAGCAGCTTGGTCGGGGGGGACTACGAGCAGTACTTC.

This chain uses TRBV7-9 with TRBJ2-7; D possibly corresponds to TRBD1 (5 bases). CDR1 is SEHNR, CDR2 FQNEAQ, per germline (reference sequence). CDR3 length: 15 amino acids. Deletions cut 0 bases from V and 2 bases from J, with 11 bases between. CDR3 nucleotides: TGTGCCAGCAGCTTAGCTCGACAGACCCCCTACGAGCAGTACTTC. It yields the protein CASSLARQTPYEQYF.

In nucleotides, the CDR3 is TGCGCCAGCAGCTTGTGGGAGCGGAACACCGGGGAGCTGTTTTTT. This translates into CASSLWERNTGELFF. The V gene is TRBV5-1, the J gene TRBJ2-2, with D perhaps matching TRBD2 (5 bases). The V end lost 1 base, the J end lost 1 base, and 8 bases lay between the germline ends. This CDR3 region has 15 residues. The germline gives CDR1 SGHRS, CDR2 YFSETQ.

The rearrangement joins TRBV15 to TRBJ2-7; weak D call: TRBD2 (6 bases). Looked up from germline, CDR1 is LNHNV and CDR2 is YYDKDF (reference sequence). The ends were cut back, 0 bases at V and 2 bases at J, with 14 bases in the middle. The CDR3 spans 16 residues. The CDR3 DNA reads TGTGCCACCAGCAGAGATTATGGCGGGGATACCTACGAGCAGTACTTC. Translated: CATSRDYGGDTYEQYF.